The clone carrying this TCR beta chain occurred once. What it binds is not known. The immunoSEQ assay was v3. Repertoires were generated with immunoSEQ multiplex PCR, while TCRdb's copy carries only in-frame clones and drops some. The sample includes 55,000 to 65,000 clones, 73% of them seen just once. The source of the sample is a study of TIL therapy for anti-PD-1-resistant metastatic lung cancer. On the study more broadly: Tumors carried a median about 1.5 non-synonymous mutations per megabase.

Germline assignment: CDR1 SGHRS and CDR2 YFSETQ. The CDR3 is made up of 15 amino acids. V lost 1 base and J lost 0, with 8 bases in between. General study points: TIL clonotype persistence in blood showed no apparent association with response.

Time point noted: pre-treatment sample, taken before nivolumab and TIL therapy. This TCR was sampled from a person aged 25-85 years with non-small cell lung cancer. This specimen consisted of blood, obtained at baseline. The gene calls are TRBV5-1 and TRBJ2-1; weak D call: TRBD1 (6 bases). The DNA of the CDR3 is TGCGCCAGCAGCTTGACAGGGAGCTCCTACAATGAGCAGTTCTTC. Its protein product is CASSLTGSSYNEQFF.